The 14 T cell receptor beta chains below come from one sample, sequenced in a study of T cell responses to AZD1222 COVID-19 vaccine. Data came from immunoSEQ multiplex PCR; TCRdb stores just in-frame clones and leaves some out. The sample holds 250,000 to 300,000 clones, roughly 93% seen once. This sample comprised peripheral blood, obtained 28 days after the second AZD1222 dose. These receptor sequences come from an adult who received the AZD1222 COVID-19 vaccine.

This clone has a single count. The chain combines TRBV3-1 (or the pseudogene TRBV3-2) with TRBJ2-1; D is possibly TRBD1 (6 bases). Trimming stripped 0 bases from V and 7 bases from J, with 16 bases between. This CDR3 has 16 residues. Germline assignment: CDR1 LGHDT and CDR2 YNNKEL (reference sequence). The CDR3 bases are TGTGCCAGCAGCCAAGATCTTGGGGGCTCAGGGAATGAGCAGTTCTTC. Encoded protein: CASSQDLGGSGNEQFF.

This sequence joins TRBV5-1 and TRBJ2-7; D gene ambiguous. V was cut by 2 bases and J by 7 bases, with 19 bases left in between. The CDR3 loop spans 15 amino acids. The germline V gene encodes CDR1 SGHRS and CDR2 YFSETQ. CDR3 sequence: CASSLIPRSQEEQYF. CDR3 nucleotides: TGCGCCAGCAGCTTAATCCCCAGGTCTCAGGAGGAGCAGTACTTC.

This clone appeared a single time. V and J are TRBV7-9 and TRBJ1-5; 11 nucleotides match TRBD1. The CDR3 is 16 residues long. CDR1 and CDR2 from the germline V gene are SEHNR and FQNEAQ (reference sequence). Trimming took 5 bases from V and 4 from J; bases not matched to a gene: 7. CDR3 coding DNA: TGTGCCAGCAGCCCCGGGACAGGGGGGAAAAATCAGCCCCAGCATTTT. This translates into CASSPGTGGKNQPQHF.

The genes are TRBV4-1 and TRBJ1-5; maybe TRBD1 (6 bases). The V gene's germline CDR1 is MGHRA and CDR2 YSYEKL. V shed 0 bases and J shed 5 bases, with 14 bases lying between them. This CDR3 is built from 16 residues. The CDR3 protein is CASSQEAGQPYQPQHF. CDR3 coding DNA: TGCGCCAGCAGCCAAGAGGCCGGACAGCCCTATCAGCCCCAGCATTTT.

Comment on this clone: Additional DNA sequences in this sample encode the identical CDR3. The chain recombines TRBV7-3 with TRBJ2-7; D may be TRBD1 or TRBD2 (5 bases each). CDR1 and CDR2 from the germline V gene are SGHTA and FQGTGA. Trimming left V 3 bases short and J 0 bases short, with 6 bases between. This CDR3 is 13 amino acids long. The CDR3 sequence: CASSLGPSYEQYF. DNA of the CDR3: TGTGCCAGCAGCTTGGGACCCTCCTACGAGCAGTACTTC.

The V call is TRBV28, the J call TRBJ2-7, with a tentative D call TRBD1 (6 bases). In germline, CDR1 is MDHEN, CDR2 SYDVKM. The germline V and J ends were trimmed by 6 bases and 1 base, with 25 bases remaining between them. This CDR3 region has 18 residues. The CDR3 spells CASRTQGKEAYSSYEQYF. The CDR3 region has the DNA TGTGCCAGCAGAACACAGGGAAAGGAAGCGTACTCTTCCTACGAGCAGTACTTC.

The chain employs TRBV11-2 and TRBJ2-2; maybe TRBD1 (5 bases). V was shortened by 6 bases and J by 5 bases, with 13 bases between the two germline ends. This CDR3 comprises 14 residues. Germline V CDR1 and CDR2: SGHAT, FQNNGV. CDR3 DNA sequence: TGTGCCAGCAGTATTGACAGAAAGACCGGGGAGCTGTTTTTT. Its translation: CASSIDRKTGELFF.

This clone was seen just once. The chain carries TRBV28 and TRBJ2-2; 7 positions match TRBD1. CDR3 length: 15 residues. Looked up from germline, CDR1 is MDHEN and CDR2 is SYDVKM. The junction had 4 bases not matched to a gene; V was cut back by 5 bases and J by 1 base. The CDR3 DNA follows: TGTGCCAGCAGTCCGGGGACAGTGAACACCGGGGAGCTGTTTTTT. It encodes CASSPGTVNTGELFF.

This rearrangement joins TRBV4-2 to TRBJ1-6, with 9 positions matching TRBD1. Germline lookup yields CDR1 LGHNA and CDR2 YNFKEQ. CDR3 length: 15 residues. The V and J ends lost 4 bases and 8 bases, in that order; junction bases with no gene match: 6. The CDR3 nucleotides are TGTGCCAGCAGCCCCGGACAGGGGCTTGATTCACCCCTCCACTTT. Protein product: CASSPGQGLDSPLHF.

This rearrangement joins TRBV25-1 to TRBJ2-7; D is possibly TRBD2 (5 bases). Trimming cost V 3 bases and J 6 bases, with 24 bases left between them. Germline assignment: CDR1 MGHDK and CDR2 SYGVNS. CDR3 size: 17 residues. The CDR3 protein is CASSDVGPAGVAGEQYF. The CDR3 nucleotides are TGTGCCAGCAGTGACGTAGGACCAGCTGGGGTTGCGGGCGAGCAGTACTTC.

The chain joins TRBV3-1 (or the pseudogene TRBV3-2) to TRBJ2-5, with 8 bases identical to TRBD2. The CDR3 has 19 amino acids. The ends lost 0 bases at V and 5 bases at J; junction bases unmatched: 17. Per the germline V gene, CDR1 is LGHDT and CDR2 is YNNKEL (reference sequence). The CDR3 is CASSQDIEWRGAPGETQYF. The CDR3 nucleotides are TGTGCCAGCAGCCAAGATATAGAGTGGCGGGGGGCCCCCGGGGAGACCCAGTACTTC.

This chain links TRBV27 with TRBJ2-7; TRBD2 might be the D (6 bases). CDR3 length equals 13 residues. Deletions cut 5 bases from V and 7 bases from J, with 15 bases between. Germline assignment: CDR1 MNHEY and CDR2 SMNVEV (reference sequence). The CDR3 here is CASSPGFAGEQYF. DNA for the CDR3: TGTGCCAGCAGTCCGGGGTTTGCGGGGGAGCAGTACTTC.

The chain links TRBV19 to TRBJ1-5, with TRBD1 matching 8 bases. With V trimmed by 2 bases and J by 4 bases, 7 bases remained unmatched. Germline CDR1 is LNHDA and CDR2 is SQIVND (reference sequence). CDR3 length equals 16 residues. CDR3 DNA sequence: TGTGCCAGTAGTATATTGCAGGGGGCGAGTAATCAGCCCCAGCATTTT. Protein product: CASSILQGASNQPQHF.

The chain couples TRBV28 to TRBJ1-2; D is possibly TRBD1 (5 bases). CDR3 length: 15 residues. V lost 5 bases and J 4 bases, leaving 17 bases between the germline ends. Germline V gene lookup returns CDR1 MDHEN and CDR2 SYDVKM. The DNA for the CDR3 is TGTGCCAGCAGTCCAGGGTCGGAGGTCTCCTATGGCTACACCTTC. This encodes CASSPGSEVSYGYTF.